This TCR beta chain was profiled in a study of blood T cell repertoires in COVID-19 (dated by TCRdb to the early 2020s). Background for the entire study: Collaborator samples came from the United States, Italy and Spain and covered acute and convalescent phases of COVID-19. The samples were drawn from the first 160 participants of the ongoing ImmuneRACE study and from 950 to 1,500 subjects provided by 6 global collaborators. The repertoires were made available in a free public database intended to serve as a resource for research on the immune response to SARS-CoV-2. The material from the prospective study consisted of cDNA or gDNA derived from T cells, B-cell-depleted T cells, or PBMCs. Where available, HLA class I and class II types were taken from metadata supplied by the sample provider and were not determined by assay-based typing. Deeply sampled blood TCRbeta repertoires from subjects exposed to, actively infected with, or recovered from COVID-19 were included in the dataset. A de-identified subject ID, COVID-19 status, age in years and sex were almost always included in the sample metadata.

Collaborating institutions collected whole blood in K2EDTA tubes following their own protocols. For TCRbeta analysis, collaborators shipped samples in one of three forms: frozen whole blood, isolated PBMCs, or DNA extracted from either of those sample types. TCRbeta CDR3 regions were amplified from genomic DNA using the immunoSEQ Assay, a bias-controlled multiplex PCR. The published analysis was carried out like this. The number of nucleated cells in each sample was estimated by amplification of reference gene primers within the assay. Sequence reads were collapsed and filtered to measure the absolute abundance of every unique TCRbeta CDR3 rearrangement. For each sample, productive Simpson clonality was calculated as the square root of Simpson's diversity index over productive rearrangements. TCRdb carries this immuneACCESS record with in-frame sequences only. Its versions omit some clonotypes, under half of them owing to an unresolved V gene in the studies checked, with the rest unexplained. V and J calls and clone size are as listed in that table; D and trimming were resolved from the DNA. This sample lists tens of thousands of clones; around 88% were detected once. The top ten clones comprise roughly 6.5% of the sample.

CDR1 is given as LNHDA and CDR2 as SQIVND, both from the germline V gene (reference sequence). At the junction V is shortened by 5 bases and J by 4 bases, with 6 bases in between. The CDR3 covers 12 residues, taking in both the cysteine and the phenylalanine. Just the 36-base CDR3 DNA is kept, in frame starting at base 1. Points on this clone: What antigen it recognizes has not been identified. Base-call qualities are not available, and no considerably larger clone is one nucleotide away.

Study-level results and caveats: Clinical and demographic metadata were provided uncurated, with the amount varying by source and participant.

The V and J genes are TRBV19 and TRBJ2-1, with the D gene uncertain. This TCR was recovered from a man aged 55-75 years with acute or convalescent COVID-19. The sequencing sample was made of peripheral blood. The encoded CDR3 is CASSPFYNEQFF. The bases read TGTGCCAGTAGTCCGTTTTACAATGAGCAGTTCTTC. The reference TRBV19 and TRBJ2-1 proteins fill in what lies around the CDR3, so the full variable domain reads DGGITQSPKYLFRKEGQNVTLSCEQNLNHDAMYWYRQDPGQGLRLIYYSQIVNDFQKGDIAEGYSVSREKKESFPLTVTSAQKNPTAFYLCASSPFYNEQFFGPGTRLTVL.